The source of this TCR beta chain is a study of blood T cell repertoires in COVID-19. Looking at the study overall: Collection of acute and convalescent COVID-19 samples took place in the United States, Italy and Spain.

V was pared by 2 bases and J by 3 bases, with 10 bases between. CDR3 length equals 15 residues. CDR1 and CDR2 from the germline V gene are SNHLY and FYNNEI. Methods used by the authors: Reference gene primer amplification yielded estimated nucleated cell counts. Method: immunoSEQ multiplex PCR; TCRdb's copy keeps in-frame clones and lacks some. V, J and clone size derive from that table, while D and trimming were established from the DNA sequence. The sample records more than 150,000 clones, roughly 90% being singletons. The sequencing input was peripheral blood. The clonotype comes from a man in his fifties or sixties with acute or convalescent COVID-19. This chain uses TRBV2 with TRBJ1-4; D call uncertain. Here the CDR3 DNA reads TGTGCCAGCAGTGAAAATGCAGTGCCTAATGAAAAACTGTTTTTT. Translated: CASSENAVPNEKLFF.